This T cell receptor beta chain was sequenced during a study of T cells after yellow fever vaccination (dated by TCRdb to the late 2010s). Regarding the study in general: Libraries from fractions with low cell numbers were prepared with the SMART-Seq v4 Ultra Low Input RNA kit. To track T-cell clones before and after primary and booster YFV17D yellow fever vaccination, bulk TCR alpha and beta repertoires were sequenced longitudinally. Two healthy male donors made up the cohort, one aged 18 to 30 years and the other aged 30 to 39 years. Blood samples were taken at several timepoints before and after primary and secondary immunization, and bulk PBMC replicates and cell subsets were isolated.

The research as a whole found: Because abundant contaminating clonotypes from the bulk population could be contained in FACS-sorted repertoires, computational filtering was required. A small fraction of clonotypes appeared in both the CD4 and CD8 compartments, likely as a result of convergent recombination. Compared with the primary T-cell response, the secondary T-cell response was weaker but faster, peaking on day 5 rather than day 15. Because only a couple of donors were included in the study, the extent to which the findings can be generalized is limited. Most clones expanded after primary vaccination (around 96% of CD4 and around 88% of CD8) were re-detected after the booster, suggesting that broad memory maintenance occurred.

Concerning this clonotype: What this receptor recognizes is not known. No per-base quality is available; no much larger clone lies one base away.

Synthesis of TCR cDNA relied on 5'RACE template switching, a step that introduced a universal primer site along with unique molecular identifiers. cDNA synthesis was primed from both the TCR alpha and TCR beta constant segments. Library amplification involved two PCR steps, and the second step added sample barcodes and sequencing adapters. Libraries were sequenced on Illumina HiSeq 2500 (2x100 bp) or NovaSeq (2x150 bp). In the authors' own workflow: MIGEC handled demultiplexing of reads and collapsing into UMI consensus sequences, while MiXCR performed V(D)J alignment. Using edgeR on replicate PBMC samples, clonotypes were called vaccine-responding if FDR was below 0.01 and the log2 fold change was above 5 up to day 15. Each bulk clonotype received a CD4 or CD8 identity based on whether the sequenced CD4 or CD8 repertoire contained that clonotype at higher abundance. Starting from the raw public reads, TCRdb applied fastp trimming at Q25, assembled clones with MiXCR and retained in-frame beta chains. Rows merge per CDR3 protein into single entries with the most common DNA and genes. TCRdb, not the original authors, processed these V and J calls. Across this sample there are a few hundred thousand distinct CDR3 sequences, with roughly 6.2% seen only once. The top ten constitute approximately 0.99% of the sample.

Via the germline V gene (reference sequence), CDR1 is LNHDA and CDR2 SQIVND. Between the V and J ends, shortened by 6 bases and 2 bases respectively, the junction contains 14 bases. Taken from cysteine to phenylalanine, the CDR3 has 14 residues. Kept here is only the CDR3 DNA, which spans 42 bases and is read in frame from base 1. The treatment or condition label corresponds to: live attenuated yellow fever vaccine strain. A standard Ficoll-Paque protocol was used to isolate PBMCs from peripheral blood. Dynabeads CD4 and CD8 positive selection kits were used to isolate the CD4 and CD8 T-cell fractions. TriZol was used to extract RNA from bulk PBMCs, from CD4 and CD8 fractions, and from dextramer-positive and dextramer-negative fractions.

The sequence is built from TRBV19 and TRBJ2-7; TRBD1 could be the D gene, as 5 bases match. The receptor's source is a man aged 25 to 45 who received the YFV17D yellow fever vaccine. Specimen: CD4+ T cells sorted from PBMCs, collected on the day of the yellow fever booster vaccination. The nucleotides are TGTGCCAGTAGCCCCCAATGGGGCACCTACGAGCAGTACTTC. Translated, this gives CASSPQWGTYEQYF.